Following are 28 T cell receptor beta chains from one sample sequenced in a study of T cells after yellow fever vaccination. MiXCR was run by TCRdb on the 5' RACE reads, yielding one entry per CDR3 protein. This sample has about 240,000 distinct CDR3 sequences; 6.9% occur once, and the top ten carry around 0.9%. The sample in question was CD4+ T cells sorted from PBMCs, obtained 15 days after the yellow fever booster vaccination. The receptors originated from a man younger than 40 who received the YFV17D yellow fever vaccine.

At least ten counts were recorded for this clonotype. The chain joins TRBV5-1 to TRBJ2-1; TRBD2 is a possible D gene (6 bases). Trimming removed 0 bases from V and 4 bases from J, with 11 bases in between. The CDR3 is made up of 15 amino acids. Germline assignment: CDR1 SGHRS and CDR2 YFSETQ. CDR3 coding DNA: TGCGCCAGCAGCTTGGCCAGTGGGGGGTACAATGAGCAGTTCTTC. Amino acid sequence: CASSLASGGYNEQFF.

The chain links TRBV19 to TRBJ1-3; D not certain. The V gene lost 6 bases and the J gene lost 3 bases, with 12 bases spanning the gap. The CDR3 has 14 residues. Germline CDR1 and CDR2: LNHDA and SQIVND (reference sequence). Written as DNA, the CDR3 is TGTGCCAGTAGACCTACAAGCATTGGAAACACCATATATTTT. It specifies CASRPTSIGNTIYF.

This clonotype came up many times. The chain is built from TRBV10-3 and TRBJ2-1; the D gene could be TRBD1 or TRBD2 (5 bases each). CDR1 and CDR2 from the germline V gene are ENHRY and SYGVKD. The germline V and J ends were trimmed by 10 bases and 6 bases, with 16 bases remaining between them. CDR3 size: 13 residues. This CDR3 is CATQGDIINEQFF. The CDR3 DNA reads as TGTGCCACCCAGGGAGACATAATCAATGAGCAGTTCTTC.

This clonotype was detected a few times. The genes are TRBV5-1 and TRBJ2-4, with 11 bases fitting TRBD1. The CDR3 loop spans 14 amino acids. The germline CDR1 and CDR2 sequences are SGHRS and YFSETQ. The V and J ends lost 5 bases and 10 bases, in that order; junction bases with no gene match: 8. CDR3 region: CASRRTGGAPIQYF. CDR3 in DNA: TGCGCCAGCAGGCGGACAGGGGGCGCCCCTATTCAGTACTTC.

The rearrangement uses TRBV5-1 and TRBJ2-1, with TRBD2 identical over 16 bases. The CDR3 is 17 amino acids. Germline V gives CDR1 SGHRS, CDR2 YFSETQ. Unmatched junction bases numbered 2, after V lost 0 bases and J lost 5 bases. The CDR3 DNA is TGCGCCAGCAGCTTGGGGGGACTAGCGGGAGGGGACAATGAGCAGTTCTTC. This gives the protein CASSLGGLAGGDNEQFF.

This clonotype has ten or more counts. This chain uses TRBV20-1 with TRBJ2-2; unclear D gene. The CDR3 covers 14 residues. Between the trimmed V and J ends, which lost 1 base and 2 bases, there was a span of 8 bases. Germline CDR1 is DFQATT and CDR2 is SNEGSKA (reference sequence). In nucleotides, the CDR3 is TGCAGTGCTAGAGGCCTCCAAAACACCGGGGAGCTGTTTTTT. It codes for CSARGLQNTGELFF.

This clonotype was seen many times. The chain joins TRBV20-1 to TRBJ2-7; 11 bases match TRBD2. The CDR3 consists of 13 residues. With V trimmed by 7 bases and J by 5 bases, 7 bases remained unmatched. From germline, CDR1 is DFQATT and CDR2 SNEGSKA (reference sequence). The CDR3 protein is CSGHSGRGNEQYF. CDR3 sequence (DNA): TGCAGTGGGCATAGCGGGAGGGGCAACGAGCAGTACTTC.

J is TRBJ1-1 and V is TRBV18; possible D gene TRBD1, 5 bases. V gave up 1 base and J gave up 4 bases, with 13 bases separating them. The CDR3 contains 15 residues. Per the germline V gene, CDR1 is KGHSH and CDR2 is LQKENI. CDR3 nucleotide sequence: TGTGCCAGCTCACCACAAAGAGGGGAGGGCACTGAAGCTTTCTTT. This encodes CASSPQRGEGTEAFF. Full variable domain (remainder filled in from reference TRBV18 and TRBJ1-1): NAGVMQNPRHLVRRRGQEARLRCSPMKGHSHVYWYRQLPEEGLKFMVYLQKENIIDESGMPKERFSAEFPKEGPSILRIQQVVRGDSAAYFCASSPQRGEGTEAFFGQGTRLTVV.

The table lists this clonotype with many counts. The J gene is TRBJ1-3, the V gene TRBV20-1; TRBD1 matches at 8 bases. The CDR3 totals 14 residues. Germline CDR1 DFQATT, CDR2 SNEGSKA (reference sequence). The V segment lost 3 bases and the J segment 2 bases; nucleotides outside the gene matches: 3. CDR3 residues: CSASLQGAGNTIYF. Here the CDR3 DNA reads TGCAGTGCTAGCTTACAGGGGGCTGGAAACACCATATATTTT.

This sequence joins TRBV10-1 and TRBJ2-5; D is unresolved. The germline CDR1 and CDR2 sequences are WNHNN and SYGVQD (reference sequence). V was pared by 5 bases and J by 4 bases, with 14 bases between. The CDR3 extends over 14 amino acids. The CDR3 coding sequence is TGCGCCAGCAGTCAACAGCCTACGCGAGAGACCCAGTACTTC. It specifies CASSQQPTRETQYF.

In this sample, this clonotype turned up a few times. The chain combines TRBV2 with TRBJ2-7; 14 nucleotides match TRBD2. CDR1 SNHLY and CDR2 FYNNEI come from the germline V gene. V was pared by 7 bases and J by 6 bases, with 2 bases of the junction left unmatched. This CDR3 contains 13 residues. The CDR3 bases are TGTGCCAGCAACGGACTAGCGGGAGGCGAGCAGTACTTC. Residues: CASNGLAGGEQYF.

This clonotype was counted between two and nine times. The gene calls are TRBV7-2 and TRBJ2-4, with D possibly being TRBD2 (5 bases). The germline gives CDR1 SGHTA, CDR2 FQGNSA. The CDR3 totals 14 residues. V was trimmed by 5 bases and J by 4 bases, leaving 12 bases between them. The DNA for the CDR3 is TGTGCCAGCAGCGCGAGCGGAAGTAAAAACATTCAGTACTTC. Residues: CASSASGSKNIQYF.

The rearrangement links TRBV2 to TRBJ2-5, with TRBD1 matching 7 bases. This CDR3 spans 15 amino acids. V shed 5 bases and J 4 bases; nucleotides not matched to a gene: 10. Germline V gives CDR1 SNHLY, CDR2 FYNNEI. CDR3 DNA: TGTGCCAGCAGTTTACAGGGGTTAGAGGGAGAGACCCAGTACTTC. Translation: CASSLQGLEGETQYF.

This clonotype was detected many times. The gene calls are TRBV24-1 and TRBJ2-1; D not certain. This CDR3 is built from 15 residues. The ends were cut back, 2 bases at V and 7 bases at J, with 14 bases in the middle. From germline, CDR1 is KGHDR and CDR2 SFDVKD. The DNA of the CDR3 is TGTGCCACCAGTGATTCGGTGTTGGCCCTAAATGAGCAGTTCTTC. This codes for CATSDSVLALNEQFF.

A few counts support this clonotype. This sequence joins TRBV12-3 or TRBV12-4 and TRBJ2-3; D possibly corresponds to TRBD2 (5 bases). This CDR3 is 13 amino acids long. The V end was cut by 7 bases, the J end by 6 bases, with 14 bases between. The CDR3 region is CASIIFGKDTQYF. The CDR3 nucleotides are TGTGCCAGCATTATTTTCGGGAAGGATACGCAGTATTTT.

This clonotype was seen many times. The chain couples TRBV5-1 to TRBJ2-3, with 9 bases aligning to TRBD2. Looked up from germline, CDR1 is SGHRS and CDR2 is YFSETQ. The CDR3 loop spans 15 amino acids. V shed 7 bases and J 4 bases; nucleotides not matched to a gene: 10. CDR3: CASHLGGRAADTQYF. In DNA form, the CDR3 reads TGCGCCAGCCATTTGGGCGGGAGGGCCGCAGATACGCAGTATTTT.

This clonotype was counted once. This chain connects TRBV4-3 to TRBJ2-3, with a tentative D call TRBD2 (6 bases). This CDR3 has 14 amino acids. Germline CDR1 reads LGHNA; CDR2 reads YSLEER. V lost 2 bases, J lost 5 bases, and 11 bases lay in between. CDR3 in amino acids: CASSQPLSGDTQYF. CDR3 sequence (DNA): TGCGCCAGCAGCCAACCCCTTAGCGGAGATACGCAGTATTTT.

In its sample, this clonotype was seen a few times. The V gene is TRBV4-3, the J gene TRBJ2-7; 13 nucleotides match TRBD2. CDR1 is LGHNA and CDR2 is YSLEER in the germline V gene. J lost 2 bases, V lost 4 bases, and 5 bases had no gene match. The CDR3 sequence is 16 residues long. This chain's CDR3 is CASSLMGTSGTYEQYF. The CDR3 nucleotides read TGCGCCAGCAGCCTCATGGGGACTAGCGGGACCTACGAGCAGTACTTC.

A few counts support this clonotype. The rearrangement uses TRBV20-1 and TRBJ2-3; tentative D call: TRBD1 (6 bases). CDR1 is DFQATT and CDR2 is SNEGSKA in the germline V gene (reference sequence). This CDR3 spans 16 amino acids. The ends were cut back, 0 bases at V and 3 bases at J, with 16 bases in the middle. For the CDR3, the DNA is TGCAGTGCTAGAGATCGGGGCAGGGGTCCTACAGATACGCAGTATTTT. It yields the protein CSARDRGRGPTDTQYF.

This clonotype showed up many times. The rearrangement links TRBV6-5 to TRBJ2-1, with D possibly being TRBD2 (5 bases). This CDR3 spans 15 amino acids. The V and J ends lost 2 bases and 0 bases respectively, with 8 bases between them. Germline V gene sequence: CDR1 MNHEY, CDR2 SVGAGI. The DNA of the CDR3 is TGTGCCAGCAGTTACGACCGGGGCTCCTACAATGAGCAGTTCTTC. It specifies CASSYDRGSYNEQFF.

V gene TRBV12-3 or TRBV12-4 combines with J gene TRBJ2-5; 8 nucleotides line up with TRBD1. Trimming removed 5 bases from V and 5 bases from J; junction bases left unmatched: 4. The CDR3 loop spans 13 amino acids. CDR3 nucleotides: TGTGCCAGCAGTGAGACAGGGGCTGAGACCCAGTACTTC. Its translation is CASSETGAETQYF.

This clonotype was observed many times. This rearrangement joins TRBV7-2 to TRBJ2-4; TRBD2 matches at 7 bases. The CDR3 has 14 residues. The V gene end was trimmed by 3 bases and the J gene end by 1 base; junction bases not matched to a gene: 0. CDR1 and CDR2 from the germline V gene are SGHTA and FQGNSA. CDR3 sequence reads: CASSFGGAKNIQYF. For the CDR3, the DNA is TGTGCCAGCAGCTTCGGGGGGGCCAAAAACATTCAGTACTTC.

This clonotype showed up just a few times. The chain employs TRBV3-1 and TRBJ2-4, with a weak D call TRBD2 (5 bases). Germline CDR1 and CDR2: LGHDT and YNNKEL (reference sequence). CDR3 length: 15 amino acids. V was clipped by 1 base and J by 5 bases, with 12 bases between them. The CDR3 coding sequence is TGTGCCAGCAGCCAAGGAGCAGCGGCCGAAAACATTCAGTACTTC. It is translated as CASSQGAAAENIQYF.

The V call is TRBV3-1, the J call TRBJ1-2, with TRBD1 matching 9 bases. Trimming cost V 4 bases and J 4 bases; bases outside gene matches: 4. CDR3 length: 14 residues. Germline CDR1 reads LGHDT; CDR2 reads YNNKEL (reference sequence). For the CDR3, the DNA is TGTGCCAGCAGCCCCGGGACAGGGATCTATGGCTACACCTTC. Translated: CASSPGTGIYGYTF.

This clonotype has at least ten counts. V gene TRBV10-3 combines with J gene TRBJ2-1; D is perhaps TRBD1 or TRBD2 (5 bases each). The CDR3 is 17 residues long. The germline V and J ends were trimmed by 4 bases and 0 bases, with 16 bases remaining between them. Germline CDR1 is ENHRY and CDR2 is SYGVKD. The CDR3 here is CAISVSGTQVSYNEQFF. In DNA form, the CDR3 reads TGTGCCATCAGTGTATCCGGGACCCAAGTCTCCTACAATGAGCAGTTCTTC.

This clonotype has at least ten counts. The chain is built from TRBV20-1 and TRBJ2-4, with no clear D. From germline, CDR1 is DFQATT and CDR2 SNEGSKA (reference sequence). The CDR3 runs to 14 residues. V lost 6 bases and J lost 0, with 12 bases in between. This chain's CDR3 is CSAPSPGAKNIQYF. The DNA for the CDR3 is TGCAGTGCCCCCTCGCCGGGAGCCAAAAACATTCAGTACTTC.

This clonotype was observed a handful of times. The rearrangement joins TRBV7-2 to TRBJ1-5; no reliable D call. Germline loops: CDR1 SGHTA, CDR2 FQGNSA. The CDR3 is made up of 13 amino acids. V lost 5 bases, J lost 4 bases, and 9 bases lay in between. CDR3: CASSPQMNQPQHF. Here the CDR3 DNA reads TGTGCCAGCAGCCCTCAGATGAATCAGCCCCAGCATTTT.

This clonotype has a handful of counts. The chain has TRBV19 and TRBJ2-1; 7 bases agree with TRBD2. Germline V gene data show CDR1 as LNHDA and CDR2 as SQIVND (reference sequence). The CDR3 is 13 amino acids. Germline trimming cut 6 bases from V and 1 base from J; bases unmatched to any gene: 0. The CDR3 region has the DNA TGTGCCAGTAGAGCGGGGTCCTACAATGAGCAGTTCTTC. Protein: CASRAGSYNEQFF.